The 13 T cell receptor beta chains in this list originate from one sample, sequenced in a study of T cell changes during pregnancy in multiple sclerosis. Profiled with immunoSEQ multiplex PCR; TCRdb holds only in-frame clones, not every one. The repertoire holds about 54,000 clones, with approximately 91% as singletons. The sample in question was peripheral blood, obtained after pregnancy. The receptors were gathered from a female donor in good health, enrolled as a control in a pregnancy study.

This rearrangement joins TRBV5-4 to TRBJ2-3; 8 bases are shared with TRBD2. The CDR3 runs 16 residues. The trim removed 6 bases at V and 6 bases at J, leaving 15 bases unmatched. From germline, CDR1 is SGHNT and CDR2 YYREEE (reference sequence). Here the CDR3 DNA reads TGTGCCAGCACCGCCGGTGGTAGCGGGGTTTTGGATACGCAGTATTTT. The encoded protein is CASTAGGSGVLDTQYF.

The chain carries TRBV4-1 and TRBJ1-2, with 7 bases that match TRBD1. CDR1 and CDR2 from the germline V gene are MGHRA and YSYEKL. The CDR3 consists of 14 residues. The V gene end was trimmed by 4 bases and the J gene end by 0 bases; junction bases not matched to a gene: 2. Here the CDR3 reads CASSLGTANYGYTF. CDR3 bases: TGCGCCAGCAGCCTAGGGACAGCTAACTATGGCTACACCTTC.

V is TRBV27 and J is TRBJ1-5; TRBD1 matches at 7 bases. The J segment lost 5 bases and the V segment lost 5 bases, leaving 6 bases of the junction unmatched. Germline lookup yields CDR1 MNHEY and CDR2 SMNVEV (reference sequence). The CDR3 has 14 amino acids. The CDR3 loop reads CASSVDRDHQPQHF. Here the CDR3 DNA reads TGTGCCAGCAGTGTTGACAGGGATCATCAGCCCCAGCATTTT.

V is TRBV7-2 and J is TRBJ2-2; TRBD1 is a possible D gene (6 bases). The CDR3 covers 14 residues. The germline gives CDR1 SGHTA, CDR2 FQGNSA. V shed 5 bases and J shed 3 bases, with 10 bases lying between them. Here the CDR3 reads CASSRDIHTGELFF. CDR3 in DNA: TGTGCCAGCAGCCGGGACATACACACCGGGGAGCTGTTTTTT.

The J gene is TRBJ2-1, the V gene TRBV9; D is perhaps TRBD1 (6 bases). This CDR3 has 14 amino acids. V was shortened by 1 base and J by 7 bases, with 12 bases between the two germline ends. Germline V lookup: CDR1 SGDLS, CDR2 YYNGEE. The CDR3 DNA follows: TGTGCCAGCAGCGTAACAGGGAGCAGGAATGAGCAGTTCTTC. Translated: CASSVTGSRNEQFF.

This clone was found once. This chain links TRBV14 with TRBJ2-2, with 8 bases identical to TRBD1. With 4 bases clipped from V and 5 bases from J, the junction kept 9 bases outside the gene matches. CDR3 length equals 16 residues. Germline CDR1 is SGHDN and CDR2 is FVKESK. CDR3 region: CASSLHGQGATGELFF. In nucleotides, the CDR3 is TGTGCCAGCAGCCTGCACGGCCAGGGGGCGACCGGGGAGCTGTTTTTT.

This clone was seen just once. V gene TRBV5-1 combines with J gene TRBJ1-2, with 9 nucleotides matching TRBD1. With V trimmed by 3 bases and J by 8 bases, 5 bases remained unmatched. The CDR3 consists of 13 residues. Germline loops: CDR1 SGHRS, CDR2 YFSETQ. DNA for the CDR3: TGCGCCAGCAGCTACAACAGGGGGCAGGGCTACACCTTC. This codes for CASSYNRGQGYTF.

This chain connects TRBV2 to TRBJ2-7, with 9 positions matching TRBD1. Germline-derived CDR1 and CDR2 are SNHLY and FYNNEI. The CDR3 totals 15 residues. Unmatched junction bases numbered 11, after V lost 6 bases and J lost 5 bases. The CDR3: CASSPGTGFGDEQYF. The CDR3 nucleotides read TGTGCCAGCAGCCCTGGGACAGGGTTCGGCGACGAGCAGTACTTC.

The count of this clone is one. The chain recombines TRBV5-4 with TRBJ1-2, with D unresolved. CDR1 and CDR2 from the germline V gene are SGHNT and YYREEE (reference sequence). CDR3 size: 15 residues. V lost 4 bases, J lost 4 bases, and 17 bases lay in between. In DNA form, the CDR3 reads TGTGCCAGCAGCCAGTCCCGGGTTGGCCCCTATGGCTACACCTTC. Its translation is CASSQSRVGPYGYTF.

The chain joins TRBV19 to TRBJ1-1, with a weak D call TRBD1 (6 bases). Germline CDR1 is LNHDA and CDR2 is SQIVND (reference sequence). The CDR3 runs 13 residues. Trimming took 5 bases from V and 4 from J, leaving 11 bases between them. The CDR3, as DNA: TGTGCCAGTAGTGAACAGGGCGGCACTGAAGCTTTCTTT. Its protein is CASSEQGGTEAFF.

This CDR3 reads CASSNRRGSTDTQYF. In DNA, the CDR3 is TGTGCCAGCAGCAACAGGAGGGGTAGCACAGATACGCAGTATTTT. This chain uses TRBV7-8 with TRBJ2-3; D possibly corresponds to TRBD2 (6 bases). CDR1 is SGHVS and CDR2 is FQNEAQ in the germline V gene. Trimming pared 5 bases from V and 0 bases from J, leaving 12 bases between. There are 15 residues in the CDR3.

V and J are TRBV10-3 and TRBJ2-1, with TRBD1 matching 9 bases. Germline V gene lookup returns CDR1 ENHRY and CDR2 SYGVKD. V lost 6 bases, J lost 5 bases, and 11 bases stayed unmatched. This CDR3 comprises 16 residues. The CDR3 DNA follows: TGTGCCATCAGGTCCGCCGGGACAGGGAGGGACAATGAGCAGTTCTTC. As protein: CAIRSAGTGRDNEQFF.

CDR3 region: CASSEPGDLEPQHF. CDR3 DNA sequence: TGTGCCAGCAGTGAACCGGGGGATCTCGAGCCCCAGCATTTT. V is TRBV25-1 and J is TRBJ1-5, with D possibly being TRBD1 (5 bases). V was shortened by 2 bases and J by 8 bases, with 13 bases between the two germline ends. The CDR3 loop spans 14 amino acids. Germline values: CDR1 MGHDK, CDR2 SYGVNS.